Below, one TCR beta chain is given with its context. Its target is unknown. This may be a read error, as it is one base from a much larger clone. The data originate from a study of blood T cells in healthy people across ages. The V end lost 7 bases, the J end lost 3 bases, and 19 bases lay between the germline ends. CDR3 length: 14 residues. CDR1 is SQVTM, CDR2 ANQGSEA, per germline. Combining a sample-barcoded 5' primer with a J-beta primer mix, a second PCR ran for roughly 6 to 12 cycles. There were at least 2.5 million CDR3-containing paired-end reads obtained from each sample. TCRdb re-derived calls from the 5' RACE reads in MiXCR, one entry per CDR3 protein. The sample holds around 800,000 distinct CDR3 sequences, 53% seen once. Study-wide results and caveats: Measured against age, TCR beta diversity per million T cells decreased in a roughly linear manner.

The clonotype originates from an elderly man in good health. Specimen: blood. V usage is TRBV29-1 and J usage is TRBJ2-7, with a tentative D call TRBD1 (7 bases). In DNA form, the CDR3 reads TGCAGCGCCCGTGGGGGGACAGACCACTACGAGCAGTACTTC. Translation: CSARGGTDHYEQYF.